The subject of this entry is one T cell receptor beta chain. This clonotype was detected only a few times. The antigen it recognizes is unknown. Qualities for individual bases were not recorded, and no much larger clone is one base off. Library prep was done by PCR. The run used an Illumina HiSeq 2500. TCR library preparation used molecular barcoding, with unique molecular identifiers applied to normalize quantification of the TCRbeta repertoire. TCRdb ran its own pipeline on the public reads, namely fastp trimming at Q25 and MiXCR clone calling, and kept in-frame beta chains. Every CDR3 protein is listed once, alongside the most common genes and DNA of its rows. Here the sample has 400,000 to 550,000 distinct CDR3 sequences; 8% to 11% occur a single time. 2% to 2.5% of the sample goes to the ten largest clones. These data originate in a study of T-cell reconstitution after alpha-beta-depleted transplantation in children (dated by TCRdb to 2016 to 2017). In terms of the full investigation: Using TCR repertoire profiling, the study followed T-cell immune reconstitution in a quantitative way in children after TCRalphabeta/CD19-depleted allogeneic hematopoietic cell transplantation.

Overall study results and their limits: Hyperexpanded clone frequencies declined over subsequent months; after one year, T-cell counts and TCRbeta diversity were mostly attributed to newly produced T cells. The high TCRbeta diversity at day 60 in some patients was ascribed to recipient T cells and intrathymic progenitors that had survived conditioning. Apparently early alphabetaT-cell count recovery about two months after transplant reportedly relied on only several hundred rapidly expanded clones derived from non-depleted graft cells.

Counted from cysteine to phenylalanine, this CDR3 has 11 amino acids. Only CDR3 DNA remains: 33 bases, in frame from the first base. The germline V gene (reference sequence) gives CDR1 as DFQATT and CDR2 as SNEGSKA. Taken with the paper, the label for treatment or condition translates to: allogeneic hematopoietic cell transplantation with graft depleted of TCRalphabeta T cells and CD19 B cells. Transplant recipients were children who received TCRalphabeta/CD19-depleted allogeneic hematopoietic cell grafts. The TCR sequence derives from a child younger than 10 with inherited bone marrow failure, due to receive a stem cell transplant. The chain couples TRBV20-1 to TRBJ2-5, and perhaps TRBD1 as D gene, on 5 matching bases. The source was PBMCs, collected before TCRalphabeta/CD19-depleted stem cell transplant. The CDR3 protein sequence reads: CSAGPRETQYF. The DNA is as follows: TGCAGCGCAGGGCCCCGAGAGACCCAGTACTTC.